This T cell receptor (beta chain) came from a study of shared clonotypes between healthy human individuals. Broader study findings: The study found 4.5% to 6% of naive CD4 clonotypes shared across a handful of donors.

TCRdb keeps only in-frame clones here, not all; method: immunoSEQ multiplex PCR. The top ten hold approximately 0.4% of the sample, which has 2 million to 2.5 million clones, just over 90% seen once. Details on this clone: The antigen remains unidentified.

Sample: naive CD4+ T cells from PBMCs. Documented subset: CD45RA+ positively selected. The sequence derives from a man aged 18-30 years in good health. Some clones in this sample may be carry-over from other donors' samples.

The CDR3 DNA sequence: TGTGCCAGCAGCCCCATGGGGGGTCGGGGCACTGAAGCTTTCTTT. Protein: CASSPMGGRGTEAFF. This chain links TRBV21-1 with TRBJ1-1. TRBV21-1 is annotated as a pseudogene. CDR3 length equals 15 residues.